This T cell receptor beta chain was sequenced in a study of blood T cell repertoires in COVID-19. Study-level background: T cells, B-cell-depleted T cells, or PBMCs supplied cDNA or gDNA.

CDR3 length: 14 amino acids. Germline trimming cut 3 bases from V and 4 bases from J; bases unmatched to any gene: 5. Germline CDR1 is SGDLS and CDR2 is YYNGEE. Per the original methods: Amplification of reference gene primers provided the estimated nucleated cell counts. Assay: immunoSEQ multiplex PCR; the TCRdb copy retains only in-frame clones and omits some. V and J calls and clone size are as listed in that table; D and trimming were resolved from the DNA. This sample has more than 250,000 clones, with about 88% found just once. The receptor was isolated from a man between 18 and 29 years old with active or convalescent COVID-19. The chain couples TRBV9 to TRBJ2-5; 8 nucleotides align to TRBD2. The sequenced sample consisted of peripheral blood. The CDR3 DNA reads TGTGCCAGCAGCGCTTACGGGGGGGTAGAGACCCAGTACTTC. This encodes CASSAYGGVETQYF.